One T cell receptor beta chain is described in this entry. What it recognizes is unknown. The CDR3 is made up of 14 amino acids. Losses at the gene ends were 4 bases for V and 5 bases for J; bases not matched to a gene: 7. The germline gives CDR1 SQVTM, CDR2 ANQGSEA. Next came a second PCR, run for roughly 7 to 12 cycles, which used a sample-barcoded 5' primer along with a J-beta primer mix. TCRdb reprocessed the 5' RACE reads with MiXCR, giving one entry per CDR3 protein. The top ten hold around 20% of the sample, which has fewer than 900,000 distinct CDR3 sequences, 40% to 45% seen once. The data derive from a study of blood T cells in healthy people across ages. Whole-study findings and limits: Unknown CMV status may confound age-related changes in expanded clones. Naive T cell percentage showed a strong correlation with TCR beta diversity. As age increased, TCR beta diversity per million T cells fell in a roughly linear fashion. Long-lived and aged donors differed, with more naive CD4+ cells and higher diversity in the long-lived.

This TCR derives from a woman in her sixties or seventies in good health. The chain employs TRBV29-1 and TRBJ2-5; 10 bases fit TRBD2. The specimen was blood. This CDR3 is CSVGAGGPGETQYF. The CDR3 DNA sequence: TGCAGCGTTGGAGCGGGAGGGCCGGGTGAGACCCAGTACTTC.